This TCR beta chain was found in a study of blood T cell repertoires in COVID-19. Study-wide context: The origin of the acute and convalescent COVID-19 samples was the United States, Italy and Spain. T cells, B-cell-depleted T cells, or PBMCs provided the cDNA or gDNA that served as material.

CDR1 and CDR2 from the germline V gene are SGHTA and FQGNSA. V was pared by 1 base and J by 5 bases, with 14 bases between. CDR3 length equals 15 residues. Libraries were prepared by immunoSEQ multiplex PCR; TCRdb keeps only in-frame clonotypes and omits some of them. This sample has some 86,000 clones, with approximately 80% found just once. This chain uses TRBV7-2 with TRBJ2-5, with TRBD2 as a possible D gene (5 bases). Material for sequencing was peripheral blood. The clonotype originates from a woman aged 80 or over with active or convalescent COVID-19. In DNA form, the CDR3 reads TGTGCCAGCAGCTTAGTTCTCGGGGTGACGGAGACCCAGTACTTC. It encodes CASSLVLGVTETQYF. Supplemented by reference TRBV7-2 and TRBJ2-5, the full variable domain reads GAGVSQSPSNKVTEKGKDVELRCDPISGHTALYWYRQSLGQGLEFLIYFQGNSAPDKSGLPSDRFSAERTGGSVSTLTIQRTQQEDSAVYLCASSLVLGVTETQYFGPGTRLLVL.